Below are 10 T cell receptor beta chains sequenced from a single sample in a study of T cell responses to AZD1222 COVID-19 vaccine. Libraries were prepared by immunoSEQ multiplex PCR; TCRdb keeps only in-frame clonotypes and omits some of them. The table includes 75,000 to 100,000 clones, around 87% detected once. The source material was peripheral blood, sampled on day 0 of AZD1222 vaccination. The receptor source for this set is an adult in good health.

The CDR3 DNA reads TGTGCCAGCAGCGCCACCAGGGGAAACACCGGGGAGCTGTTTTTT. It codes for CASSATRGNTGELFF. This chain connects TRBV7-3 to TRBJ2-2, with a possible D match to TRBD1 (6 bases). CDR1 and CDR2 (germline): SGHTA, FQGTGA. There are 15 residues in the CDR3. The germline V and J ends were trimmed by 5 bases and 2 bases, with 12 bases remaining between them. Full variable domain (outside the CDR3, taken from reference TRBV7-3 and TRBJ2-2): GAGVSQTPSNKVTEKGKYVELRCDPISGHTALYWYRQSLGQGPEFLIYFQGTGAADDSGLPNDRFFAVRPEGSVSTLKIQRTERGDSAVYLCASSATRGNTGELFFGEGSRLTVL.

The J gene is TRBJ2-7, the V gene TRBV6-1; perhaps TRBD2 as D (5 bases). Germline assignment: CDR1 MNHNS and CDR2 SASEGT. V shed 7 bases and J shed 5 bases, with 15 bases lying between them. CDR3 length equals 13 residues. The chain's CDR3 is CASNRDPTNEQYF. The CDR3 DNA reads TGTGCCAGCAACCGGGATCCAACCAACGAGCAGTACTTC.

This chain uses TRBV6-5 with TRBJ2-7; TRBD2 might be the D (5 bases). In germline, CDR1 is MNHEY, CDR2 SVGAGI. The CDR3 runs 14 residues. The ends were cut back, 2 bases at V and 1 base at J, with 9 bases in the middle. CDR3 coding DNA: TGTGCCAGCAGTTACGCGGGCAGGTCCTACGAGCAGTACTTC. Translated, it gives CASSYAGRSYEQYF.

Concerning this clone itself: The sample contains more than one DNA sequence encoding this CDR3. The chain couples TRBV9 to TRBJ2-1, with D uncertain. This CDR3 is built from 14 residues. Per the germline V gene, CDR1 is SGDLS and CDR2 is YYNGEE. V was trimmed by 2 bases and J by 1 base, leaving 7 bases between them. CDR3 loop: CASSVGSSYNEQFF. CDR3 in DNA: TGTGCCAGCAGCGTGGGCTCTTCCTACAATGAGCAGTTCTTC.

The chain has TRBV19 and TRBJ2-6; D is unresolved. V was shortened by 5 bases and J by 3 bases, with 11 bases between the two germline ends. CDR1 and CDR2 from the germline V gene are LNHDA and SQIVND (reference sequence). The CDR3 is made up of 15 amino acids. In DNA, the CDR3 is TGTGCCAGTAGTGGTGGCCAGAGTGGGGCCAACGTCCTGACTTTC. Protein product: CASSGGQSGANVLTF.

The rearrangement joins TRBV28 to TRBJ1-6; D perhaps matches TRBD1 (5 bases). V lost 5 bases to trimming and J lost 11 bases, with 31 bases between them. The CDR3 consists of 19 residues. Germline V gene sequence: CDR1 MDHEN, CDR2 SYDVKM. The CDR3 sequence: CASSAARGFQTFGSPPLHF. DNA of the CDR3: TGTGCCAGCAGTGCAGCAAGGGGTTTTCAAACTTTTGGTAGTCCACCCCTCCACTTT.

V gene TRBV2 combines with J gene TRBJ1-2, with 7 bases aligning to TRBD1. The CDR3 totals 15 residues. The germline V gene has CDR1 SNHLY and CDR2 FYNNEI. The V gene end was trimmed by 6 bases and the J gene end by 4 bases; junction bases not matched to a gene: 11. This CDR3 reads CASRRALDRFYGYTF. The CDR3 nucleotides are TGTGCCAGCAGGAGAGCTTTGGACAGGTTCTATGGCTACACCTTC.

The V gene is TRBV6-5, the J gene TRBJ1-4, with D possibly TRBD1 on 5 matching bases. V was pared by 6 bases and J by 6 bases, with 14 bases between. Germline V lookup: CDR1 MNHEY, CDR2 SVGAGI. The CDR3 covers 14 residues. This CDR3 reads CASRSVGEYEKLFF. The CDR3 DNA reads TGTGCCAGCAGGTCGGTGGGGGAGTATGAAAAACTGTTTTTT.

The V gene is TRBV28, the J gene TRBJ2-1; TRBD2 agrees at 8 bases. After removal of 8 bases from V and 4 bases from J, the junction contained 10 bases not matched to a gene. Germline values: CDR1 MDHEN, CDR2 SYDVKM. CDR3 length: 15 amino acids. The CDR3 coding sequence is TGTGCCAGCTCCCCTGGGACTAGTTCGTACAATGAGCAGTTCTTC. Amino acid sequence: CASSPGTSSYNEQFF.

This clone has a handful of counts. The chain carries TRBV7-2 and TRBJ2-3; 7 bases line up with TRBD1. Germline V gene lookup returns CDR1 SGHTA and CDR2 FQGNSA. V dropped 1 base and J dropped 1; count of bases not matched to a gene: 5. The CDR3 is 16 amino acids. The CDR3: CASSLGTGYGTDTQYF. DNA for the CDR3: TGTGCCAGCAGCTTAGGGACAGGATATGGCACAGATACGCAGTATTTT.